The rows below give T cell receptor beta chains drawn from one sample of a study of blood T cell repertoires in COVID-19. Only in-frame clones appear in the TCRdb table, and some are missing; sequencing was by immunoSEQ multiplex PCR. The table records about 260,000 clones, more than 75% of them present only once. Sequenced material: PBMCs or T cells enriched from blood (not recorded which). These receptors were collected from a woman aged 50 to 60 who had recovered from COVID-19. CDR3s include the opening cysteine and the closing phenylalanine or tryptophan. Each record gives: clone size, J gene, D gene, V gene, CDR3 DNA, CDR3 protein. D genes are given only for firm matches. Expanded clones get a size class; other rows say once, few or many, or leave the size out.

size: .; J: TRBJ1-1; D: TRBD1; V: TRBV7-9; DNA: TGTGCCAGCAGCCCGGACAGGGGATTCACTGAAGCTTTCTTT; CDR3: CASSPDRGFTEAFF
size: .; J: TRBJ1-3; D: .; V: TRBV2; DNA: TGTGCCAGCAGACAGGGTCAGGGTGGAAACACCATATATTTT; CDR3: CASRQGQGGNTIYF
size: .; J: TRBJ1-5; D: TRBD1; V: TRBV7-2; DNA: TGTGCCAGCAGCGGACAGGGCAATCAGCCCCAGCATTTT; CDR3: CASSGQGNQPQHF
size: .; J: TRBJ2-3; D: TRBD2; V: TRBV9; DNA: TGTGCCAGCAGCGTAGCTAGGCTAGCGGGAGGCACAGATACGCAGTATTTT; CDR3: CASSVARLAGGTDTQYF
size: .; J: TRBJ2-7; D: TRBD2; V: TRBV5-1; DNA: TGCGCCAGCAGCTACCGGACTAGCAGAGAGGAGCAGTACTTC; CDR3: CASSYRTSREEQYF
size: once; J: TRBJ2-3; D: .; V: TRBV5-1; DNA: TGCGCCAGCAGCTTAAACGGTCCAGGGGATACGCAGTATTTT; CDR3: CASSLNGPGDTQYF
size: .; J: TRBJ1-6; D: .; V: TRBV7-8; DNA: TGTGCCAGCAGCTCTCCGGGGGTAGTCAATTCACCCCTCCACTTT; CDR3: CASSSPGVVNSPLHF
size: .; J: TRBJ1-6; D: .; V: TRBV5-1; DNA: TGCGCCAGCAGCTTGAGCGGGTACAATTCACCCCTCCACTTT; CDR3: CASSLSGYNSPLHF
size: .; J: TRBJ1-6; D: .; V: TRBV6-1; DNA: TGTGCCAGCAGTGAAGTTCCCGCGGGTTCACCCCTCCACTTT; CDR3: CASSEVPAGSPLHF
size: .; J: TRBJ2-7; D: TRBD1; V: TRBV6-5; DNA: TGTGCCAGCGGACAGGCCTACGAGCAGTACTTC; CDR3: CASGQAYEQYF
size: once; J: TRBJ2-7; D: .; V: TRBV7-9; DNA: TGTGCCAGCAGCTCGGACGGGACCTACGAGCAGTACTTC; CDR3: CASSSDGTYEQYF
size: few; J: TRBJ2-1; D: TRBD2; V: TRBV27; DNA: TGTGCCAGCAGTTTCTTCGGCGGGAGGGGTAATGAGCAGTTCTTC; CDR3: CASSFFGGRGNEQFF
size: few; J: TRBJ1-1; D: .; V: TRBV28; DNA: TGTGCCAGCAGTCCCCTTACCAGACAGACGGCTTTCTTT; CDR3: CASSPLTRQTAFF
size: .; J: TRBJ1-3; D: .; V: TRBV13; DNA: TGTGCCAGCAGCTCCCTTCAGGAGGAGGGCGGAAACACCATATATTTT; CDR3: CASSSLQEEGGNTIYF
size: .; J: TRBJ1-4; D: .; V: TRBV27; DNA: TGTGCCAGCAGCTCTACCAGGGCCGTGACTGGAACTAATGAAAAACTGTTTTTT; CDR3: CASSSTRAVTGTNEKLFF
size: few; J: TRBJ2-3; D: TRBD2; V: TRBV6-2/TRBV6-3; DNA: TGTGCCAGCAGTTACCGAAGGACTAGCGGGAGAAGAGCAGATACGCAGTATTTT; CDR3: CASSYRRTSGRRADTQYF
size: .; J: TRBJ2-7; D: TRBD1; V: TRBV7-9; DNA: TGTGCCAGCAGCTTAGGAATCGGGGACAGGGACTACGAGCAGTACTTC; CDR3: CASSLGIGDRDYEQYF
size: .; J: TRBJ2-6; D: .; V: TRBV10-2; DNA: TGCGCCAGCAGTGACCAAAACTCTGGGGCCAACGTCCTGACTTTC; CDR3: CASSDQNSGANVLTF
size: .; J: TRBJ2-3; D: .; V: TRBV29-1; DNA: TGCAGCGTTGTTCCAGGTTCTTTATCAGATACGCAGTATTTT; CDR3: CSVVPGSLSDTQYF
size: .; J: TRBJ2-7; D: TRBD2; V: TRBV7-6; DNA: TGTGCCAGCAGCCCCCAGTCCGGACTAGGTAGAGACGAGCAGTACTTC; CDR3: CASSPQSGLGRDEQYF
size: .; J: TRBJ1-1; D: TRBD1; V: TRBV5-8; DNA: TGTGCCAGCAGCACGGGGACAGGGGGGGACACTGAAGCTTTCTTT; CDR3: CASSTGTGGDTEAFF
size: few; J: TRBJ2-7; D: TRBD2; V: TRBV6-4; DNA: TGTGCCAGCAGTGACGGGACTAGCGGGGGGGCCGAGCAGTACTTC; CDR3: CASSDGTSGGAEQYF
size: .; J: TRBJ2-1; D: TRBD2; V: TRBV5-6; DNA: TGTGCCAGCAGCGAGGGACTAGCGGGAGTGATCAATGAGCAGTTCTTC; CDR3: CASSEGLAGVINEQFF
size: .; J: TRBJ2-7; D: .; V: TRBV18; DNA: TGTGCCAGCTCACCATCGACAGGTGGGGGCTACGAGCAGTACTTC; CDR3: CASSPSTGGGYEQYF
size: .; J: TRBJ1-1; D: .; V: TRBV19; DNA: TGTGCCAGTAGTATAGACCGGGACATCCCACGGGCTTTCTTT; CDR3: CASSIDRDIPRAFF
size: .; J: TRBJ1-2; D: TRBD1; V: TRBV19; DNA: TGTGCCAGTAGTCCTTGGACAGGGGAAGCCAAAAGCTATGGCTACACCTTC; CDR3: CASSPWTGEAKSYGYTF
size: .; J: TRBJ2-3; D: .; V: TRBV4-1; DNA: TGCGCCAGCAGCCAAGCTATGGATACGCAGTATTTT; CDR3: CASSQAMDTQYF
size: few; J: TRBJ2-3; D: .; V: TRBV7-9; DNA: TGTGCCAGCAGCTTAGGGTTCGCTAGCGACACAGATACGCAGTATTTT; CDR3: CASSLGFASDTDTQYF
size: .; J: TRBJ2-2; D: .; V: TRBV12-3/TRBV12-4; DNA: TGTGCCAGCAGCCCCCCCTACACCGGGGAGCTGTTTTTT; CDR3: CASSPPYTGELFF
size: .; J: TRBJ1-5; D: TRBD1; V: TRBV19; DNA: TGTGCCAGTAGTATATTTCCGGGACAGGGCTATCAGCCCCAGCATTTT; CDR3: CASSIFPGQGYQPQHF
size: .; J: TRBJ1-1; D: TRBD1; V: TRBV5-6; DNA: TGTGCCAGCAGCTTGGGTTGGTTCACAGGGGGTGAAAGCGGCACTGAAGCTTTCTTT; CDR3: CASSLGWFTGGESGTEAFF
size: .; J: TRBJ2-5; D: .; V: TRBV7-2; DNA: TGTGCCAGCAGCTTAGCGAACAGGCAAGAGACCCAGTACTTC; CDR3: CASSLANRQETQYF
size: .; J: TRBJ1-1; D: .; V: TRBV10-2; DNA: TGCGCCAGCAGTGACTGGAAGGGGACACTTAACACTGAAGCTTTCTTT; CDR3: CASSDWKGTLNTEAFF
size: .; J: TRBJ1-4; D: .; V: TRBV18; DNA: TGTGCCAGCTCACGCGAACGGCCAGCGAATGAAAAACTGTTTTTT; CDR3: CASSRERPANEKLFF
size: .; J: TRBJ2-6; D: TRBD1; V: TRBV19; DNA: TGTGCCAGTAGTCCAACGACAGGGATCGTTGGGGCCAACGTCCTGACTTTC; CDR3: CASSPTTGIVGANVLTF
size: .; J: TRBJ1-1; D: TRBD1; V: TRBV9; DNA: TGTGCCAGCAGCTTTCTTCCCGGGACAGGGGGCACTGAAGCTTTCTTT; CDR3: CASSFLPGTGGTEAFF
size: .; J: TRBJ1-2; D: .; V: TRBV5-6; DNA: TGTGCCAGCATAAAGAACATCCCTAGTGGTGGCTACACCTTC; CDR3: CASIKNIPSGGYTF
size: .; J: TRBJ1-6; D: .; V: TRBV5-1; DNA: TGCGCCAGCAGCTTGATTACAGGCAGTAATTCACCCCTCCACTTT; CDR3: CASSLITGSNSPLHF
size: .; J: TRBJ1-6; D: .; V: TRBV4-3; DNA: TGCGCCAGCAGCCTTTCCCGAGGACGGGAATATAATTCACCCCTCCACTTT; CDR3: CASSLSRGREYNSPLHF
size: once; J: TRBJ2-7; D: .; V: TRBV4-3; DNA: TGCGCCAGCAGCCAAGAGGTCGGGGAGAGGAGCTACGAGCAGTACTTC; CDR3: CASSQEVGERSYEQYF
size: .; J: TRBJ1-2; D: TRBD1; V: TRBV3-1/TRBV3-2; DNA: TGTGCCAGCAGCCCAGGACAGGTGCATGGCTACACCTTC; CDR3: CASSPGQVHGYTF
size: few; J: TRBJ1-1; D: TRBD1; V: TRBV6-5; DNA: TGTGCCAGCAGTCCCCCGACAGGGGTTGGGACTGAAGCTTTCTTT; CDR3: CASSPPTGVGTEAFF
size: .; J: TRBJ1-1; D: .; V: TRBV6-1; DNA: TGTGCCAGCAGTGAACCGGGGGGGAGCACTGAAGCTTTCTTT; CDR3: CASSEPGGSTEAFF
size: .; J: TRBJ2-1; D: TRBD2; V: TRBV4-2; DNA: TGTGCCAGCAGCCAGATGCCGGGACTAGCGGGAGGGTCAAATGAGCAGTTCTTC; CDR3: CASSQMPGLAGGSNEQFF
size: once; J: TRBJ2-3; D: TRBD1; V: TRBV7-2; DNA: TGTGCCAGCAGCTCGGGACAGGGGAACGCAGATACGCAGTATTTT; CDR3: CASSSGQGNADTQYF
size: .; J: TRBJ2-7; D: TRBD2; V: TRBV28; DNA: TGTGCCAGCAGTTCACCCCGGGTCGCGGGAGTTGTCTACGAGCAGTACTTC; CDR3: CASSSPRVAGVVYEQYF
size: .; J: TRBJ2-5; D: .; V: TRBV7-2; DNA: TGTGCCAGCAGCTTAGACAGAAAAGAGACCCAGTACTTC; CDR3: CASSLDRKETQYF
size: once; J: TRBJ2-6; D: TRBD2; V: TRBV28; DNA: TGTGCCAGCAGGAGGGCGGGGGACCCTGGGGCCAACGTCCTGACTTTC; CDR3: CASRRAGDPGANVLTF
size: .; J: TRBJ2-1; D: .; V: TRBV15; DNA: TGTGCCACCAGCAGAGGTCGGGGCTCCTACAATGAGCAGTTCTTC; CDR3: CATSRGRGSYNEQFF
size: once; J: TRBJ2-5; D: TRBD2; V: TRBV7-2; DNA: TGTGCCAGCAGCCGGACTAGTCACCAGACCCAGTACTTC; CDR3: CASSRTSHQTQYF
size: .; J: TRBJ1-6; D: .; V: TRBV10-2; DNA: TGCGCCACACAGGACCAGAAGGATAATTCACCCCTCCACTTT; CDR3: CATQDQKDNSPLHF
size: .; J: TRBJ2-5; D: TRBD2; V: TRBV5-4; DNA: TGTGCCAGCAGCTTGGCCTGGGGGGGGACCCAGTACTTC; CDR3: CASSLAWGGTQYF
size: few; J: TRBJ1-1; D: .; V: TRBV28; DNA: TGTGCCAGCTCACAGGGTAACACTGAAGCTTTCTTT; CDR3: CASSQGNTEAFF
size: .; J: TRBJ2-7; D: .; V: TRBV12-3/TRBV12-4; DNA: TGTGCCAGCAGTTCCTCGTCTAGAAACGAGCAGTACTTC; CDR3: CASSSSSRNEQYF
size: .; J: TRBJ2-5; D: .; V: TRBV5-1; DNA: TGCGCCAGCAGCTTGGACGGGGGAGATGGGACCCAGTACTTC; CDR3: CASSLDGGDGTQYF
size: few; J: TRBJ1-3; D: .; V: TRBV9; DNA: TGTGCCAGCAGCGTAGGCGGAACGGCGAGCTCTGGAAACACCATATATTTT; CDR3: CASSVGGTASSGNTIYF